These T cell receptor beta chains were read from a single sample in a study of T cells in Graves' hyperthyroidism and ophthalmopathy. TCRdb reprocessed the multiplex PCR reads via MiXCR and lists one record per CDR3 protein. Among hundreds of thousands of distinct CDR3 sequences listed, 38% were seen once. The specimen was blood. These receptors all stem from a man between 18 and 29 years old with Graves' hyperthyroidism. Both conserved end residues are part of each CDR3. The D gene is left open where the match is weak. Size is stated for part of the rows, as once, few or many counts, or as a class when the clone is expanded.

- TRBJ1-1 TRBV9 - TGTGCCAGCAGTTCGTACCAGGGGAGAAACACTGAAGCTTTCTTT CASSSYQGRNTEAFF
TRBD2 TRBJ2-5 TRBV7-9 - TGTGCCAGCACAAGACGGGGGACTAGTCAAGAGACCCAGTACTTC CASTRRGTSQETQYF
- TRBJ1-1 TRBV25-1 - TGTGCCAGCGGGTTCGGTACCAACACTGAAGCTTTCTTT CASGFGTNTEAFF
- TRBJ1-4 TRBV6-5 - TGTGCCAGCAGTTACTCACTTCCGGCTAATGAAAAACTGTTTTTT CASSYSLPANEKLFF
- TRBJ1-3 TRBV12-3/TRBV12-4 - TGTGCCAGCAGTCCGGGACCGAGAGGTGGAAACACCATATATTTT CASSPGPRGGNTIYF
TRBD1 TRBJ2-2 TRBV25-1 many TGTGCCAGCAGGCCCGACAGGGGTAGCACCGGGGAGCTGTTTTTT CASRPDRGSTGELFF
- TRBJ2-7 TRBV9 few TGTGCCAGCAGCGTAGCTCCGGACGGGACCTCCTACGAGCAGTACTTC CASSVAPDGTSYEQYF
- TRBJ1-1 TRBV19 - TGTGCCAGTAGTATAGATCCTGGGGGTACTGAAGCTTTCTTT CASSIDPGGTEAFF
TRBD1 TRBJ1-5 TRBV10-3 few TGTGCCAGCAGGCCAGGGGGCACGGGTCAGCCCCAGCATTTT CASRPGGTGQPQHF
TRBD1 TRBJ1-2 TRBV25-1 - TGTGCCAGCAGTGATCCCGGACAGGGAAGAGGCTATGGCTACACCTTC CASSDPGQGRGYGYTF
- TRBJ2-5 TRBV7-9 - TGCGCCAGCAGCCAAGCGGACCGACCGCAAGAGACCCAGTACTTC CASSQADRPQETQYF
- TRBJ2-7 TRBV6-1 - TGTGCCAGCAGTGTTTGGGACACGCTGTCCTACGAGCAGTACTTC CASSVWDTLSYEQYF
- TRBJ1-2 TRBV5-1 many TGCGCCAGCAGCCCTGGGACAACCGGGATCAACTATGGCTACACCTTC CASSPGTTGINYGYTF
TRBD1 TRBJ1-1 TRBV2 - TGTGCCAGCAGTGAATGGGGACAGGGGAACACTGAAGCTTTCTTT CASSEWGQGNTEAFF
- TRBJ1-2 TRBV6-4 many TGTGCCAGCAGCGGGGCCTCCGGCTACACCTTC CASSGASGYTF
- TRBJ1-2 TRBV7-9 - TGTGCCAGCAGCTTTTTAGCGGATCATGGCTACACCTTC CASSFLADHGYTF
- TRBJ1-5 TRBV15 - TGTGCCACCAGCAGTCCGATGGTGGGGAGCAATCAGCCCCAGCATTTT CATSSPMVGSNQPQHF
- TRBJ1-1 TRBV25-1 - TGTGCCAGCAGTATCGGACCTACAGTTAACACTGAAGCTTTCTTT CASSIGPTVNTEAFF
TRBD1 TRBJ1-1 TRBV6-1 - TGTGCCAGCAGTGGGACAGGGGGCCCTGAAGCTTTCTTT CASSGTGGPEAFF
TRBD1 TRBJ1-1 TRBV12-3/TRBV12-4 few TGTGCCAGCAGGAGGGACAGTGACACTGAAGCTTTCTTT CASRRDSDTEAFF
- TRBJ2-7 TRBV19 many TGTGCCAGTAGTCCCATGGGACAAGAGCAGTACTTC CASSPMGQEQYF
TRBD1 TRBJ1-4 TRBV7-2 - TGTGCCAGCAGCTTCCCGTTAGGCGCAGGGGGGCGCGATGAAAAACTGTTTTTT CASSFPLGAGGRDEKLFF
- TRBJ2-2 TRBV29-1 many TGCAGCGCTAGCGAAACCGGGGAGCTGTTTTTT CSASETGELFF
- TRBJ1-1 TRBV6-1 - TGTGCCAGCAGCAGGGACACCGCACGCGAAGCTTTCTTT CASSRDTAREAFF
TRBD1 TRBJ1-2 TRBV5-1 - TGCGCCAGCAGCTCGGGGCTACAGGGGCCACATGGCTACACCTTC CASSSGLQGPHGYTF
TRBD1 TRBJ2-7 TRBV5-6 - TGTGCCAGCAGCGGGCGACAGGGGCCCTCCTACGAGCAGTACTTC CASSGRQGPSYEQYF
TRBD2 TRBJ2-5 TRBV6-6 - TGTGCCAGCAGTGCGGACGGGACTAGCGAAGAGACCCAGTACTTC CASSADGTSEETQYF
- TRBJ2-7 TRBV10-1 - TGTGCCAGCAGTTACGACGACGGGACGAACTACGAGCAGTACTTC CASSYDDGTNYEQYF
TRBD1 TRBJ2-7 TRBV10-3 - TGTGCCAGCAGTCAACCTGACAGGGTCTCCTCCGAGCAGTACTTC CASSQPDRVSSEQYF
- TRBJ1-1 TRBV29-1 many TGCAGCGTTAGAGACCCCTCGGGGACTGAAGCTTTCTTT CSVRDPSGTEAFF
- TRBJ1-6 TRBV5-1 many TGCGCCAGCAGCTTGAGGGGGACGGAGGATTCACCCCTCCACTTT CASSLRGTEDSPLHF
TRBD1 TRBJ1-2 TRBV7-9 many TGTGCCAGCAGCCTGACAGGGGGCGTCAATGGCTACACCTTC CASSLTGGVNGYTF
- TRBJ2-2 TRBV11-2 - TGTGCCAGCAGCTTATTGGGAATATTCACCGGGGAGCTGTTTTTT CASSLLGIFTGELFF
TRBD1 TRBJ2-7 TRBV29-1 few TGCAGCGTTGAATCCCCATCGACAGGGGGCAGCTACGAGCAGTACTTC CSVESPSTGGSYEQYF
- TRBJ2-2 TRBV7-8 - TGTGCCAGCAAGTTAGGGGTCGGGAACACCGGGGAGCTGTTTTTT CASKLGVGNTGELFF
TRBD1 TRBJ1-4 TRBV7-2 few TGTGCCAGCAGCTTCGGGACAGGGGGGGGAGAAAAACTGTTTTTT CASSFGTGGGEKLFF
TRBD1 TRBJ2-6 TRBV5-1 many TGCGCCAGCAGCTTGGCGGGACAGGGCTCTGGGGCCAACGTCCTGACTTTC CASSLAGQGSGANVLTF
- TRBJ2-5 TRBV29-1 - TGCAGCGGGGGGGCGAGCCAGTACTTC CSGGASQYF
- TRBJ1-2 TRBV29-1 - TGCAGCGGCGTAACAGGGCAGAGTGGCTACACCTTC CSGVTGQSGYTF
- TRBJ2-7 TRBV5-1 few TGCGCCAGCAGGGGTGCGGAGAGTTACGAGCAGTACTTC CASRGAESYEQYF
- TRBJ2-5 TRBV29-1 many TGCAGCGTTGAAAAGGGGGGAGGGGAGACCCAGTACTTC CSVEKGGGETQYF
- TRBJ1-1 TRBV19 - TGTGCCAGTAGTGACTCGGGAAGGGGGGGAGACACTGAAGCTTTCTTT CASSDSGRGGDTEAFF
TRBD1 TRBJ2-5 TRBV5-4 - TGTGCCAGCAGCATGGACAGGGTGGAGACCCAGTACTTC CASSMDRVETQYF
- TRBJ2-5 TRBV25-1 - TGCGCCAGCAGCCCAATGGGACGGGGTAACTTCCAAGAGACCCAGTACTTC CASSPMGRGNFQETQYF